This T cell receptor (beta chain) was identified in a study of control samples from healthy donors and cancer patients. Generated by immunoSEQ multiplex PCR, the TCRdb table keeps only in-frame clones and is missing some. The repertoire includes some 99,000 clones, 75% to 90% of them detected once, and around 17% sits in the top ten. Per germline, CDR1 KGHSY and CDR2 FQNENV. The V gene end was trimmed by 1 base and the J gene end by 4 bases; junction bases not matched to a gene: 3. This CDR3 contains 14 residues. V gene TRBV16 combines with J gene TRBJ1-1; 7 positions match TRBD1. Sequenced input: blood. The sequence derives from a woman aged 45-65 years in good health. CDR3: CASSQWSGGTEAFF. The CDR3, as DNA: TGTGCCAGCAGCCAATGGTCAGGGGGCACTGAAGCTTTCTTT.